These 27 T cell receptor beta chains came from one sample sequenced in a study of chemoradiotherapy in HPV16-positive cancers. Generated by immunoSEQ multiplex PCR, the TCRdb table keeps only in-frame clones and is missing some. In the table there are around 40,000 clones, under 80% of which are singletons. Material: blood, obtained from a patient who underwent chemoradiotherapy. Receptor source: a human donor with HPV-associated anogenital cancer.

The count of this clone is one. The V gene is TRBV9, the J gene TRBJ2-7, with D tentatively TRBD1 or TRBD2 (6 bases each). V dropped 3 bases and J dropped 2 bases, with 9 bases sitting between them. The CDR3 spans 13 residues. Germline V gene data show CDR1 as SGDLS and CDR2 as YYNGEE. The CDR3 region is CASSGGGTYEQYF. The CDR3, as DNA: TGTGCCAGCAGCGGAGGGGGGACCTACGAGCAGTACTTC.

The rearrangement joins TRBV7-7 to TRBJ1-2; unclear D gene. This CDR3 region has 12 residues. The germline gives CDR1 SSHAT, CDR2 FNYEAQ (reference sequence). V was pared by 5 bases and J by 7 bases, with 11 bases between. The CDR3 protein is CASSPPPGGYTF. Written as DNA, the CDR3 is TGTGCCAGCAGCCCCCCTCCGGGTGGCTACACCTTC.

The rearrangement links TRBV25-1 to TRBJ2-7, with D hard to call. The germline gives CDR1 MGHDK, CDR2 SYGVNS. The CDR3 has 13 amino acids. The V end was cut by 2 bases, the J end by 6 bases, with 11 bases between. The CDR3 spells CASSELLQSEQYF. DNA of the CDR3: TGTGCCAGCAGTGAACTTTTACAGAGCGAGCAGTACTTC.

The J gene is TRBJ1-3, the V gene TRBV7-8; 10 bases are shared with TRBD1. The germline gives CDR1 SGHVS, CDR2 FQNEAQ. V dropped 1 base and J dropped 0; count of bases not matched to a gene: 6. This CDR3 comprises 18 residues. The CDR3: CASSLVRQGAGSGNTIYF. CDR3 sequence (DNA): TGTGCCAGCAGCTTAGTCCGACAGGGGGCAGGCTCTGGAAACACCATATATTTT.

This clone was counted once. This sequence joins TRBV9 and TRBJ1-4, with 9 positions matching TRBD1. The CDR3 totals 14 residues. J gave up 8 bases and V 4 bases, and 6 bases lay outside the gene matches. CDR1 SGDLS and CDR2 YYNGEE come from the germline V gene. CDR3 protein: CASSLDRGGEKLFF. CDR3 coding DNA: TGTGCCAGCAGCCTCGACAGGGGGGGCGAAAAACTGTTTTTT.

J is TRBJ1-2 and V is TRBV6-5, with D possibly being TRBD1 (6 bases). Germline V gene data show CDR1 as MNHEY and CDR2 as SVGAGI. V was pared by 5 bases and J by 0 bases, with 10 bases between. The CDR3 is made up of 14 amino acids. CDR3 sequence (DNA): TGTGCCAGCAGTCGCGACAGGACTAACTATGGCTACACCTTC. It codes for CASSRDRTNYGYTF.

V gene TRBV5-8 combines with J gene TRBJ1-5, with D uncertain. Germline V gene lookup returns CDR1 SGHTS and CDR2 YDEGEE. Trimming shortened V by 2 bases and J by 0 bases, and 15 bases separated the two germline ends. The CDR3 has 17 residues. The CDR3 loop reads CASSFPPPAYSNQPQHF. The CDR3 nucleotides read TGTGCCAGCAGCTTTCCGCCCCCCGCTTATAGCAATCAGCCCCAGCATTTT.

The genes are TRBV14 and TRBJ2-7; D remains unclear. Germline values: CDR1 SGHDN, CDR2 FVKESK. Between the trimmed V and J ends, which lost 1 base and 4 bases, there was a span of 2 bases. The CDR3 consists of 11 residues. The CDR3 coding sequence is TGTGCCAGCAGCCAAGTGTACGAGCAGTACTTC. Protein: CASSQVYEQYF.

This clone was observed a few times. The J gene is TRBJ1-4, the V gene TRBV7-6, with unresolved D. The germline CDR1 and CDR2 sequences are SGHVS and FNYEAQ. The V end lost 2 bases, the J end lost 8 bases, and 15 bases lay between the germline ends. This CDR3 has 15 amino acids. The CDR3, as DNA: TGTGCCAGCAGCTTACAACCGGTCGAAGGCGAAAAACTGTTTTTT. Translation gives CASSLQPVEGEKLFF.

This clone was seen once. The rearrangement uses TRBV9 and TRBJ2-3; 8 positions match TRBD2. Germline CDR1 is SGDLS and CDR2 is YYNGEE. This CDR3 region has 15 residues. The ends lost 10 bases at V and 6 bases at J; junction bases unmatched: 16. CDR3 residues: CAGSPGGARGDTQYF. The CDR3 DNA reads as TGTGCCGGATCCCCCGGGGGGGCTAGGGGGGATACGCAGTATTTT. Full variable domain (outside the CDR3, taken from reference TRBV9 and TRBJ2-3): DSGVTQTPKHLITATGQRVTLRCSPRSGDLSVYWYQQSLDQGLQFLIQYYNGEERAKGNILERFSAQQFPDLHSELNLSSLELGDSALYFCAGSPGGARGDTQYFGPGTRLTVL.

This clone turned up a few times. CDR3 sequence: CASSVGGKQPQHF. The DNA of the CDR3 is TGTGCCAGCAGCGTAGGGGGAAAACAGCCCCAGCATTTT. The chain joins TRBV9 to TRBJ1-5; D is uncertain. V dropped 0 bases and J dropped 7 bases, with 8 bases sitting between them. The CDR3 totals 13 residues. Looked up from germline, CDR1 is SGDLS and CDR2 is YYNGEE.

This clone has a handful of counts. CDR3 region: CASSQALAEEGGELFF. The CDR3 DNA follows: TGTGCCAGCAGCCAAGCACTAGCGGAGGAGGGCGGGGAGCTGTTTTTT. This chain joins TRBV9 and TRBJ2-2; 8 nucleotides align to TRBD2. The CDR3 covers 16 residues. Per the germline V gene, CDR1 is SGDLS and CDR2 is YYNGEE. V dropped 4 bases and J dropped 7; count of bases not matched to a gene: 12.

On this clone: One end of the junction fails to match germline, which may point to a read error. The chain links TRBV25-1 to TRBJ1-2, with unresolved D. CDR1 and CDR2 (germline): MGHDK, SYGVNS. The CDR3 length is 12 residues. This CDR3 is CASSESTNLVVF. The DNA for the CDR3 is TGTGCCAGCAGTGAATCCACGAACCTGGTAGTCTTC.

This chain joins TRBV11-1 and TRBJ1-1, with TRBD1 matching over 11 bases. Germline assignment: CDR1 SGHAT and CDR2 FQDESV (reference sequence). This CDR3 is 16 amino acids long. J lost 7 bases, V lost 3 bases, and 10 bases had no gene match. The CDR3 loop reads CASSFKAGQGAVEAFF. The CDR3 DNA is TGTGCCAGCAGCTTTAAGGCAGGACAGGGGGCTGTTGAAGCTTTCTTT.

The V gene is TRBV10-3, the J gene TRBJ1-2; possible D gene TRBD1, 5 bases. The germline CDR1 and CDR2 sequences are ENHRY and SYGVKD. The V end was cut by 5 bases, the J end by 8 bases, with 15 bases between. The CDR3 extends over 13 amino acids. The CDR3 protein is CAISPDTAFGYTF. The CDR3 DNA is TGTGCCATCAGTCCGGACACGGCTTTCGGCTACACCTTC.

CDR3 bases: TGTGCCAGCAGCTTAGGTCCGGGGCTGCCTTACAATGAGCAGTTCTTC. Protein product: CASSLGPGLPYNEQFF. The chain uses TRBV7-3 and TRBJ2-1; D possibly uses TRBD1 or TRBD2 (5 bases each). V lost 2 bases and J 4 bases, leaving 15 bases between the germline ends. The CDR3 loop spans 16 amino acids. Germline-derived CDR1 and CDR2 are SGHTA and FQGTGA.

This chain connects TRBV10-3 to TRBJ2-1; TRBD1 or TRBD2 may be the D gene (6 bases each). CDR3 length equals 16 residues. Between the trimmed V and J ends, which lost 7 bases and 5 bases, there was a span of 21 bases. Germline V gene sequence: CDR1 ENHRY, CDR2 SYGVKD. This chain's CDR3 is CAINTASGGPDNEQFF. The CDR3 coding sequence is TGTGCCATCAACACGGCTAGTGGGGGGCCAGACAATGAGCAGTTCTTC.

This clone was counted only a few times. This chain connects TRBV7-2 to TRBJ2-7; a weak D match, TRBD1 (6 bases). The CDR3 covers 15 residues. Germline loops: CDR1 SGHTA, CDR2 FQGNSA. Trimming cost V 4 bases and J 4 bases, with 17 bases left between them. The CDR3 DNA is TGTGCCAGCAGCTCCCAGGGGTACAGCCTGTACGAGCAGTACTTC. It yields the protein CASSSQGYSLYEQYF.

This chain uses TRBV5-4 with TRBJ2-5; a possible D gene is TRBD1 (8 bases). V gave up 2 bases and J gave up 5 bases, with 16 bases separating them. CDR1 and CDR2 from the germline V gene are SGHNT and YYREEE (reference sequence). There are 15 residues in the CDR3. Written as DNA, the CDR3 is TGTGCCAGCAGCTTCAACAGGGGGGGGTCGGAGACCCAGTACTTC. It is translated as CASSFNRGGSETQYF.

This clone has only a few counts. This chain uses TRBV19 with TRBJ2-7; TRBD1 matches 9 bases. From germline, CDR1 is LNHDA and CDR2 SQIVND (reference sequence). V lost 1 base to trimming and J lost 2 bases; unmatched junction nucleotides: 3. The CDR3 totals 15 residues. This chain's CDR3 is CASSIAGTGPYEQYF. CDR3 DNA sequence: TGTGCCAGTAGTATAGCGGGGACAGGGCCCTACGAGCAGTACTTC.

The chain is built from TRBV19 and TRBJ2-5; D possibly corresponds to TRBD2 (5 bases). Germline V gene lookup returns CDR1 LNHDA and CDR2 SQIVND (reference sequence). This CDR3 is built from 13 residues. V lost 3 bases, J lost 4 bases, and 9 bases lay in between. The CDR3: CASSMTKAETQYF. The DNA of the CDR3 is TGTGCCAGTAGTATGACTAAGGCAGAGACCCAGTACTTC.

CDR3 region: CASSSRDRDHEQYF. The CDR3 DNA is TGTGCCAGCAGCTCCCGGGACAGGGATCACGAGCAGTACTTC. The chain recombines TRBV11-3 with TRBJ2-7; 9 positions match TRBD1. The CDR3 extends over 14 amino acids. The germline V gene encodes CDR1 SGHNT and CDR2 YENEEA. Trimming at V came to 4 bases and at J to 5 bases, leaving 6 bases not matched to a gene.

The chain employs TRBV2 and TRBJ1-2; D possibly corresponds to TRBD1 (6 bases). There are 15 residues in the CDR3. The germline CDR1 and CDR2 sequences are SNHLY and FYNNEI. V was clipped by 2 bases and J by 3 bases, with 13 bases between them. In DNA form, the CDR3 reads TGTGCCAGCAGTGAACTTTTACAGGGATACTATGGCTACACCTTC. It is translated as CASSELLQGYYGYTF.

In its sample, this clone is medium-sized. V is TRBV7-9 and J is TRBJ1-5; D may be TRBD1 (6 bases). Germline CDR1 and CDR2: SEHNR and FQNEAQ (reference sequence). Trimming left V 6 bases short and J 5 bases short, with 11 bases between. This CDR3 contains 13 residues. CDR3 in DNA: TGTGCCAGCAGTTCACAGGGCGATCAGCCCCAGCATTTT. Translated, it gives CASSSQGDQPQHF.

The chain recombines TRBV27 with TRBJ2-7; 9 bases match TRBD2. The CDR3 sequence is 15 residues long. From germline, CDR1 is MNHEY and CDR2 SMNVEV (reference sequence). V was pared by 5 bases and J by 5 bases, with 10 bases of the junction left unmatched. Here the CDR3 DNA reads TGTGCCAGCAGTCCTCGCGGGGGGGCATGGAACGAGCAGTACTTC. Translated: CASSPRGGAWNEQYF.

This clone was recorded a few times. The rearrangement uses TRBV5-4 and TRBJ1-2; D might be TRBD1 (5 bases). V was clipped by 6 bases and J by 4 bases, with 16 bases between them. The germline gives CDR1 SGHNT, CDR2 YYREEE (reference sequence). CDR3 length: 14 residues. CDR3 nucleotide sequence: TGTGCCAGCACCCTGCGGGGGGAGATCTATGGCTACACCTTC. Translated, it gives CASTLRGEIYGYTF.

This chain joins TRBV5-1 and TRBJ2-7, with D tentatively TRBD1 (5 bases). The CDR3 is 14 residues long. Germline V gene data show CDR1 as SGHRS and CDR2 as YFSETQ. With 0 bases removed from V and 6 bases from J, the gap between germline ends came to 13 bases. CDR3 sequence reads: CASSLVADTGEQYF. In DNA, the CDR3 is TGCGCCAGCAGCTTGGTGGCGGACACTGGCGAGCAGTACTTC. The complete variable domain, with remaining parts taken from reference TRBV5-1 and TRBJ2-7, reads KAGVTQTPRYLIKTRGQQVTLSCSPISGHRSVSWYQQTPGQGLQFLFEYFSETQRNKGNFPGRFSGRQFSNSRSEMNVSTLELGDSALYLCASSLVADTGEQYFGPGTRLTVT.